This T cell receptor beta chain was recovered during a study of beta chain features in type 1 diabetes. Study findings and constraints: Within patients, naive, central memory and Treg TCRB repertoires seemed more similar than within healthy donors. In every one of the four CD4+ subsets, TCRB CDR3s were moderately but significantly shorter in Type 1 diabetes patients. Any HLA type influence on TCRB rearrangement was left unresolved here.

Investigators reverse transcribed all isolated RNA, so they sequenced expressed TCRB transcripts. Read counts averaged roughly 3.7 million for samples of naive, central memory and regulatory T cells. Only in-frame clones appear in the TCRdb table, and some are missing; sequencing was by immunoSEQ multiplex PCR. Of roughly 300,000 clones listed, approximately 14% are singletons. The CDR3 runs to 14 residues. CDR1 SGHDT and CDR2 YYEEEE come from the germline V gene. Trimming took 4 bases from V and 4 from J; bases not matched to a gene: 3. Sorted populations all exceeded 98% purity. Points on this clone: Its antigen is as yet unknown.

The chain uses TRBV5-6 and TRBJ2-5; 11 nucleotides match TRBD1. Sequencing was carried out using naive CD4+ T cells from blood. This TCR came from a man aged 30-40 years with type 1 diabetes. The CDR3 loop is CASSGTGGLETQYF. DNA for the CDR3: TGTGCCAGCAGCGGGACAGGGGGATTAGAGACCCAGTACTTC. Drawing the rest from reference TRBV5-6 and TRBJ2-5, the complete variable domain is DAGVTQSPTHLIKTRGQQVTLRCSPKSGHDTVSWYQQALGQGPQFIFQYYEEEERQRGNFPDRFSGHQFPNYSSELNVNALLLGDSALYLCASSGTGGLETQYFGPGTRLLVL.